The 17 T cell receptor beta chains in this list originate from one sample, sequenced in a study of blood T cell repertoires in COVID-19. TCRdb's table, derived via immunoSEQ multiplex PCR, lists solely in-frame clones and lacks some. The sample holds 88,000 or so clones, 85% seen once. Specimen: peripheral blood. The receptors derive from a man between 60 and 70 years old with acute or convalescent COVID-19.

The chain joins TRBV5-1 to TRBJ2-5; no firm D call. V shed 1 base and J shed 1 base, with 8 bases lying between them. Germline V gene lookup returns CDR1 SGHRS and CDR2 YFSETQ. The CDR3 consists of 14 residues. The chain's CDR3 is CASSLTVFQETQYF. The CDR3 DNA is TGCGCCAGCAGCTTGACGGTCTTCCAAGAGACCCAGTACTTC. Together with reference TRBV5-1 and TRBJ2-5, the CDR3 gives the full variable domain: KAGVTQTPRYLIKTRGQQVTLSCSPISGHRSVSWYQQTPGQGLQFLFEYFSETQRNKGNFPGRFSGRQFSNSRSEMNVSTLELGDSALYLCASSLTVFQETQYFGPGTRLLVL.

The chain recombines TRBV24-1 with TRBJ1-2; 7 nucleotides line up with TRBD1. Germline CDR1 is KGHDR and CDR2 is SFDVKD. CDR3 length: 18 residues. Germline trimming cut 4 bases from V and 2 bases from J; bases unmatched to any gene: 15. The DNA of the CDR3 is TGTGCCACCAGTGAGACTCATGGACAGGAAACGGAAAACTATGGCTACACCTTC. Protein sequence: CATSETHGQETENYGYTF.

The V gene is TRBV30, the J gene TRBJ2-7; a weak D match, TRBD2 (6 bases). The CDR3 runs to 15 residues. V was clipped by 2 bases and J by 6 bases, with 20 bases between them. In germline, CDR1 is GTSNPN, CDR2 SVGIG (reference sequence). The CDR3 sequence: CAWSYGGADGGEQYF. The CDR3 nucleotides are TGTGCCTGGAGTTACGGCGGGGCGGATGGGGGCGAGCAGTACTTC.

The chain couples TRBV5-5 to TRBJ1-6; no firm D call. The CDR3 has 18 residues. Per germline, CDR1 SGHKS and CDR2 YYEKEE (reference sequence). V lost 3 bases and J 5 bases, leaving 21 bases between the germline ends. CDR3 loop: CASSSRTNSARNNSPLHF. DNA for the CDR3: TGTGCCAGCAGCTCACGTACTAACTCAGCACGAAATAATTCACCCCTCCACTTT. Combining the CDR3 with reference TRBV5-5 and TRBJ1-6 gives the whole variable domain DAGVTQSPTHLIKTRGQQVTLRCSPISGHKSVSWYQQVLGQGPQFIFQYYEKEERGRGNFPDRFSARQFPNYSSELNVNALLLGDSALYLCASSSRTNSARNNSPLHFGNGTRLTVT.

The chain combines TRBV2 with TRBJ2-3; the match to TRBD2 covers 10 bases. The germline V gene encodes CDR1 SNHLY and CDR2 FYNNEI. V lost 4 bases and J lost 0; bases outside the gene matches: 4. The CDR3 spans 16 residues. The CDR3 sequence: CASSVGAGGSTDTQYF. CDR3 in DNA: TGTGCCAGCAGTGTTGGAGCGGGAGGGAGCACAGATACGCAGTATTTT.

This chain joins TRBV30 and TRBJ1-1; D unclear. This CDR3 spans 12 amino acids. From germline, CDR1 is GTSNPN and CDR2 SVGIG (reference sequence). The V gene lost 2 bases and the J gene lost 2 bases, with 6 bases spanning the gap. The CDR3 protein is CAWSKTNTEAFF. The CDR3 bases are TGTGCCTGGAGTAAGACAAACACTGAAGCTTTCTTT.

V gene TRBV3-1 (or the pseudogene TRBV3-2) combines with J gene TRBJ2-2, with TRBD2 matching over 12 bases. The germline V gene encodes CDR1 LGHDT and CDR2 YNNKEL (reference sequence). The CDR3 is 17 residues long. V lost 7 bases, J lost 6 bases, and 12 bases stayed unmatched. The CDR3 nucleotides read TGTGCCAGCAACCGACAACTAGCGGGGGGTATAGCCGGGGAGCTGTTTTTT. Its protein product is CASNRQLAGGIAGELFF.

This clone was seen once. The chain recombines TRBV6-1 with TRBJ2-4; 10 bases line up with TRBD2. The germline V gene has CDR1 MNHNS and CDR2 SASEGT. The CDR3 has 17 residues. The ends lost 2 bases at V and 4 bases at J; junction bases unmatched: 8. The CDR3 protein is CASSELAGATVKNIQYF. The CDR3 DNA follows: TGTGCCAGCAGTGAACTAGCGGGGGCCACGGTTAAAAACATTCAGTACTTC.

This clone was seen once. This chain joins TRBV9 and TRBJ1-3; a weak D match, TRBD1 (5 bases). Germline values: CDR1 SGDLS, CDR2 YYNGEE. CDR3 length: 14 residues. Trimming removed 0 bases from V and 12 bases from J, with 16 bases in between. Written as DNA, the CDR3 is TGTGCCAGCAGCGTAGCTACCCAGGGCCCTAACATATATTTT. It translates to CASSVATQGPNIYF.

The rearrangement joins TRBV29-1 to TRBJ1-1, with 8 bases identical to TRBD1. The junction had 7 bases not matched to a gene; V was cut back by 6 bases and J by 4 bases. There are 13 residues in the CDR3. Germline CDR1 and CDR2: SQVTM and ANQGSEA. CDR3 in DNA: TGCAGCGTAGCCCCCACAGGGGGCACTGAAGCTTTCTTT. Its protein product is CSVAPTGGTEAFF.

The chain combines TRBV30 with TRBJ1-1; 9 bases line up with TRBD1. This CDR3 has 15 amino acids. Germline-derived CDR1 and CDR2 are GTSNPN and SVGIG (reference sequence). The trim removed 2 bases at V and 5 bases at J, leaving 9 bases unmatched. CDR3 loop: CAWSHRDRGKTEAFF. CDR3 coding DNA: TGTGCCTGGAGTCACCGAGACAGGGGGAAGACTGAAGCTTTCTTT.

In this sample, this clone turned up once. Its ends do not fully match the called genes, so a read error is possible. The V gene is TRBV7-9, the J gene TRBJ2-5, with 8 nucleotides matching TRBD1. Germline V gene data show CDR1 as SEHNR and CDR2 as FQNEAQ (reference sequence). The CDR3 spans 15 residues. The CDR3 DNA is TGTGCCAGCACTACCGAGCAGGGGGCAGAAGAAACCCAGTACTTC. Encoded protein: CASTTEQGAEETQYF.

The rearrangement links TRBV6-1 to TRBJ2-1; no reliable D call. This CDR3 region has 14 residues. Germline CDR1 is MNHNS and CDR2 is SASEGT. V was trimmed by 0 bases and J by 6 bases, leaving 9 bases between them. CDR3 coding DNA: TGTGCCAGCAGTGAAGCGCAGTTTCTCAATGAGCAGTTCTTC. Residues: CASSEAQFLNEQFF.

The table lists this clone with many counts. The chain uses TRBV7-8 and TRBJ1-5; no clear D. Germline values: CDR1 SGHVS, CDR2 FQNEAQ. V lost 6 bases, J lost 0 bases, and 15 bases lay in between. The CDR3 consists of 16 residues. This CDR3 reads CASREGGWVSNQPQHF. The CDR3 region has the DNA TGTGCCAGCAGGGAGGGTGGATGGGTTAGCAATCAGCCCCAGCATTTT.

CDR3 loop: CASSVGTVKETQYF. The CDR3 DNA is TGTGCCAGCAGCGTAGGGACAGTAAAAGAGACCCAGTACTTC. V is TRBV9 and J is TRBJ2-5; maybe TRBD1 (6 bases). V lost 0 bases, J lost 3 bases, and 9 bases lay in between. The germline V gene encodes CDR1 SGDLS and CDR2 YYNGEE. CDR3 length: 14 residues.

The chain uses TRBV7-2 and TRBJ1-2; 9 nucleotides align to TRBD1. The CDR3 has 14 amino acids. Germline V gene sequence: CDR1 SGHTA, CDR2 FQGNSA. V shed 3 bases, J shed 7 bases, and the junction held 6 bases outside the gene matches. CDR3 amino acids: CASSFGQGSGGYTF. The CDR3, as DNA: TGTGCCAGCAGCTTCGGACAGGGGTCAGGTGGCTACACCTTC.

J is TRBJ1-6 and V is TRBV4-3; D not certain. This CDR3 region has 16 residues. Germline CDR1 is LGHNA and CDR2 is YSLEER. Trimming shortened V by 0 bases and J by 7 bases, and 13 bases separated the two germline ends. CDR3 amino acids: CASSQDPGERNSPLHF. CDR3 bases: TGCGCCAGCAGCCAAGATCCTGGGGAGAGAAATTCACCCCTCCACTTT.